Below, 24 T cell receptor beta chains from the same sample are listed, as sequenced in a study of CD8 T cells in Susac syndrome. It was with random hexamers that roughly 0.5 to 1 ug RNA was reverse transcribed. TCRdb passed the immunoSEQ multiplex PCR reads through MiXCR, listing each CDR3 protein once. The table has about 280,000 distinct CDR3 sequences, 80% to 90% seen once. The sample comprised CD8+ T cells from PBMCs. These TCRs come from a human donor with multiple sclerosis.

This chain joins TRBV27 and TRBJ2-6, with TRBD1 identical over 7 bases. The trim removed 7 bases at V and 4 bases at J, leaving 16 bases unmatched. The CDR3 spans 18 residues. Germline CDR1 MNHEY, CDR2 SMNVEV (reference sequence). The CDR3 DNA follows: TGTGCCAGCACCAAAATCGGGACAGCTTCATCAGGGGCCAACGTCCTGACTTTC. This encodes CASTKIGTASSGANVLTF.

The V gene is TRBV27, the J gene TRBJ2-1, with TRBD2 matching 7 bases. Germline CDR1 MNHEY, CDR2 SMNVEV (reference sequence). The CDR3 runs to 17 residues. Losses at the gene ends were 1 base for V and 0 bases for J; bases not matched to a gene: 6. The CDR3: CASSLLAGGGSYNEQFF. CDR3 coding DNA: TGTGCCAGCAGTTTATTGGCAGGCGGGGGCTCCTACAATGAGCAGTTCTTC.

The chain carries TRBV20-1 and TRBJ2-7, with 12 bases lining up with TRBD2. V dropped 0 bases and J dropped 4; count of bases not matched to a gene: 4. The germline V gene has CDR1 DFQATT and CDR2 SNEGSKA (reference sequence). The CDR3 consists of 15 residues. The CDR3 loop is CSARDELAGGYEQYF. The CDR3 DNA reads TGCAGTGCTAGAGATGAACTAGCGGGAGGTTACGAGCAGTACTTC.

This clonotype has more than one count but fewer than ten. The V and J genes are TRBV27 and TRBJ2-7; a possible D gene is TRBD2 (5 bases). CDR3 size: 15 residues. Germline CDR1 is MNHEY and CDR2 is SMNVEV (reference sequence). The germline V and J ends were trimmed by 6 bases and 2 bases, with 17 bases remaining between them. The CDR3 sequence is CASSPEREWTYEQYF. For the CDR3, the DNA is TGTGCCAGCAGCCCGGAAAGGGAGTGGACCTACGAGCAGTACTTC.

The chain couples TRBV25-1 to TRBJ2-4; D might be TRBD1 or TRBD2, each matching 5 bases. The CDR3 spans 12 residues. V was clipped by 8 bases and J by 8 bases, with 13 bases between them. CDR1 is MGHDK, CDR2 SYGVNS, per germline. The CDR3 reads CASGWDGDIQYF. The CDR3 region has the DNA TGTGCCAGCGGTTGGGACGGGGACATTCAGTACTTC.

This clonotype was recorded once. The rearrangement joins TRBV20-1 to TRBJ2-3; D call uncertain. Trimming removed 5 bases from V and 7 bases from J, with 13 bases in between. The CDR3 runs to 12 residues. CDR1 and CDR2 from the germline V gene are DFQATT and SNEGSKA (reference sequence). DNA for the CDR3: TGCAGTGCTCCCCGGGTTCCCCATACGCAGTATTTT. It yields the protein CSAPRVPHTQYF.

The rearrangement joins TRBV19 to TRBJ2-7, with D perhaps matching TRBD2 (6 bases). Looked up from germline, CDR1 is LNHDA and CDR2 is SQIVND (reference sequence). This CDR3 has 13 amino acids. Deletions cut 4 bases from V and 3 bases from J, with 10 bases between. The CDR3 region is CASSKGLIYEQYF. Here the CDR3 DNA reads TGTGCCAGTAGTAAGGGACTTATCTACGAGCAGTACTTC.

The V gene is TRBV12-5, the J gene TRBJ2-7; 9 nucleotides agree with TRBD2. Looked up from germline, CDR1 is LGHNT and CDR2 is FRNRAP. Trimming took 7 bases from V and 3 from J; bases not matched to a gene: 16. The CDR3 loop spans 17 amino acids. The CDR3 DNA sequence: TGTGCTAGTGACCCGAGTAGCGGGAGAGTCATTTTCTACGAGCAGTACTTC. This gives the protein CASDPSSGRVIFYEQYF.

This chain uses TRBV29-1 with TRBJ1-1; D is undetermined. Germline CDR1 and CDR2: SQVTM and ANQGSEA. The CDR3 extends over 11 amino acids. V lost 8 bases and J 1 base, leaving 8 bases between the germline ends. DNA for the CDR3: TGCAGCTCCCGATCGAACACTGAAGCTTTCTTT. This encodes CSSRSNTEAFF.

Here the CDR3 DNA reads TGCAGCGTTGTAGGGGCAACTAATGAAAAACTGTTTTTT. It codes for CSVVGATNEKLFF. V and J are TRBV29-1 and TRBJ1-4; a possible D gene is TRBD1 (5 bases). Germline assignment: CDR1 SQVTM and CDR2 ANQGSEA. V shed 4 bases and J shed 0 bases, with 6 bases lying between them. CDR3 length: 13 amino acids.

The chain recombines TRBV27 with TRBJ1-1, with TRBD1 matching over 10 bases. There are 15 residues in the CDR3. Germline V gene sequence: CDR1 MNHEY, CDR2 SMNVEV (reference sequence). Trimming took 3 bases from V and 4 from J; bases not matched to a gene: 5. The CDR3 sequence: CASSFGTGVSTEAFF. CDR3 DNA sequence: TGTGCCAGCAGTTTCGGGACAGGGGTATCCACTGAAGCTTTCTTT.

The chain is built from TRBV28 and TRBJ2-1; D not resolved. The CDR3 has 12 amino acids. Trimming took off 3 bases at V and 8 bases at J, with 8 bases between the two ends. Germline CDR1 reads MDHEN; CDR2 reads SYDVKM. The CDR3 region has the DNA TGTGCCAGCAGTTTTTTCTCGTATGAGCAGTTCTTC. Protein: CASSFFSYEQFF.

The J gene is TRBJ2-4, the V gene TRBV6-1; 12 nucleotides agree with TRBD2. V trimming: 5 bases; J trimming: 8 bases; junction bases outside the gene matches: 7. Germline V gene lookup returns CDR1 MNHNS and CDR2 SASEGT. The CDR3 sequence is 15 residues long. The CDR3 protein is CASSLKTSGSDIQYF. In DNA form, the CDR3 reads TGTGCCAGCAGTCTCAAGACTAGCGGGAGTGACATTCAGTACTTC.

The chain joins TRBV19 to TRBJ2-5, with TRBD2 identical over 9 bases. In germline, CDR1 is LNHDA, CDR2 SQIVND (reference sequence). There are 17 residues in the CDR3. V trimming: 0 bases; J trimming: 5 bases; junction bases outside the gene matches: 10. This CDR3 reads CASSIDKAREGPETQYF. As DNA, the CDR3 is TGTGCCAGTAGTATAGATAAGGCGCGGGAGGGCCCGGAGACCCAGTACTTC.

This clonotype was recorded only once. This chain uses TRBV12-5 with TRBJ1-1; tentative D call: TRBD1 (6 bases). The CDR3 is made up of 15 amino acids. The V end was cut by 0 bases, the J end by 5 bases, with 13 bases between. Germline V gene sequence: CDR1 LGHNT, CDR2 FRNRAP. CDR3 DNA: TGTGCTAGTGGTTTGGTACAGGGTATGAGGACTGAAGCTTTCTTT. Translation: CASGLVQGMRTEAFF.

The J gene is TRBJ2-7, the V gene TRBV20-1; D uncertain. The germline V gene encodes CDR1 DFQATT and CDR2 SNEGSKA (reference sequence). V lost 3 bases and J lost 3, with 9 bases in between. The CDR3 contains 12 residues. CDR3 sequence reads: CSARASLYEQYF. In DNA form, the CDR3 reads TGCAGTGCTAGGGCCAGCCTCTACGAGCAGTACTTC.

This chain uses TRBV29-1 with TRBJ1-1; possibly TRBD1 for D (5 bases). V lost 1 base to trimming and J lost 5 bases, with 20 bases between them. CDR3 length equals 16 residues. Per the germline V gene, CDR1 is SQVTM and CDR2 is ANQGSEA. CDR3 nucleotides: TGCAGCGTTGAAGGGAGAGGGCCTCAGGGAAAGACTGAAGCTTTCTTT. The encoded protein is CSVEGRGPQGKTEAFF.

The chain links TRBV4-2 to TRBJ1-2, with D possibly being TRBD1 (5 bases). V was trimmed by 3 bases and J by 6 bases, leaving 11 bases between them. Germline assignment: CDR1 LGHNA and CDR2 YNFKEQ. The CDR3 is made up of 13 amino acids. The CDR3 DNA sequence: TGTGCCAGCAGCCATAGGGGAGAGAATGGCTACACCTTC. Its protein product is CASSHRGENGYTF.

V and J are TRBV14 and TRBJ1-3; no clear D. The V gene's germline CDR1 is SGHDN and CDR2 FVKESK. The germline V and J ends were trimmed by 0 bases and 0 bases, with 15 bases remaining between them. This CDR3 has 18 amino acids. CDR3 sequence reads: CASSQDLWHSDSGNTIYF. CDR3 sequence (DNA): TGTGCCAGCAGCCAAGATTTGTGGCACTCCGACTCTGGAAACACCATATATTTT.

The chain employs TRBV28 and TRBJ2-3; possibly TRBD1 for D (5 bases). V was pared by 6 bases and J by 2 bases, with 21 bases between. Germline CDR1 MDHEN, CDR2 SYDVKM. This CDR3 has 17 residues. CDR3 nucleotides: TGTGCCAGCAGCACCCCGTTAGAGGCAGGGCCCACAGATACGCAGTATTTT. Its protein is CASSTPLEAGPTDTQYF.

This rearrangement joins TRBV29-1 to TRBJ2-5; D possibly uses TRBD1 or TRBD2 (5 bases each). This CDR3 is built from 14 residues. Trimming left V 2 bases short and J 2 bases short, with 12 bases between. Germline V gene lookup returns CDR1 SQVTM and CDR2 ANQGSEA. This chain's CDR3 is CSVELAWGQETQYF. The DNA for the CDR3 is TGCAGCGTTGAACTCGCGTGGGGGCAAGAGACCCAGTACTTC.

The chain employs TRBV27 and TRBJ2-4; a weak D match, TRBD1 (5 bases). The CDR3 sequence is 16 residues long. Germline assignment: CDR1 MNHEY and CDR2 SMNVEV (reference sequence). V lost 0 bases and J 1 base, leaving 10 bases between the germline ends. The CDR3 DNA reads TGTGCCAGCAGTTTATCAGGGGATGGGGCCAAAAACATTCAGTACTTC. Encoded protein: CASSLSGDGAKNIQYF.

This clonotype was counted once. The V and J genes are TRBV15 and TRBJ2-1, with 9 bases aligning to TRBD2. Per germline, CDR1 LNHNV and CDR2 YYDKDF (reference sequence). The V gene end was trimmed by 0 bases and the J gene end by 4 bases; junction bases not matched to a gene: 1. This CDR3 has 15 residues. The CDR3 spells CATSRETSGYNEQFF. The DNA of the CDR3 is TGTGCCACCAGCAGAGAGACTAGCGGTTACAATGAGCAGTTCTTC.

This clonotype was seen a single time. The chain combines TRBV6-2 or TRBV6-3 with TRBJ2-7; D assignment may be TRBD1 or TRBD2 (5 bases each). From germline, CDR1 is MNHEY and CDR2 SVGEGT. The CDR3 consists of 16 residues. V lost 6 bases, J lost 6 bases, and 24 bases lay in between. The CDR3 reads CASRQFGDEGVREQYF. DNA for the CDR3: TGTGCCAGCAGACAATTCGGGGACGAGGGAGTCCGCGAGCAGTACTTC.